This is a list of T cell receptor beta chains from one sample in a study of OX40 agonist ivuxolimab in advanced cancers. Measured with immunoSEQ multiplex PCR; TCRdb has only the in-frame clones, and not every one. This sample has tens of thousands of clones; 85% to 95% occur once, and the top ten carry around 18%. The specimen comprised CD4+ or CD8+ T cells sorted from blood, sampled in a trial of the OX40 agonist ivuxolimab. The source of these receptors is an adult with an advanced solid tumor such as melanoma, head and neck, liver or kidney cancer. Both conserved end residues are part of each CDR3. D genes are given only for firm matches. Some rows have no size entry. The others give once, few or many, or a class for an expanded clone.

v_call: TRBV7-8
j_call: TRBJ1-3
clone_size: .
d_call: .
cdr3_aa: CASSRGVTSGNTIYF
cdr3_nt: TGTGCCAGCAGTAGAGGGGTCACCTCTGGAAACACCATATATTTT

v_call: TRBV9
j_call: TRBJ2-1
clone_size: .
d_call: .
cdr3_aa: CASSVLDEQFF
cdr3_nt: TGTGCCAGCAGCGTGCTCGATGAGCAGTTCTTC

v_call: TRBV13
j_call: TRBJ1-4
clone_size: .
d_call: .
cdr3_aa: CASSVHGGREGEKLFF
cdr3_nt: TGTGCCAGCAGCGTACACGGGGGCCGGGAGGGAGAAAAACTGTTTTTT

v_call: TRBV6-1
j_call: TRBJ1-1
clone_size: .
d_call: TRBD1
cdr3_aa: CASSGDRGGTEAFF
cdr3_nt: TGTGCCAGCAGTGGGGACAGGGGAGGCACTGAAGCTTTCTTT

v_call: TRBV27
j_call: TRBJ2-1
clone_size: .
d_call: .
cdr3_aa: CASSLLLDGVYNEQFF
cdr3_nt: TGTGCCAGCAGTTTACTCCTCGATGGGGTTTACAATGAGCAGTTCTTC

v_call: TRBV28
j_call: TRBJ2-7
clone_size: .
d_call: .
cdr3_aa: CASTTGYISSSYEQYF
cdr3_nt: TGTGCCAGCACCACAGGGTATATCTCTAGCTCCTACGAGCAGTACTTC

v_call: TRBV9
j_call: TRBJ2-7
clone_size: .
d_call: TRBD2
cdr3_aa: CASSATGRGLYEQYF
cdr3_nt: TGTGCCAGCAGCGCCACGGGGCGGGGGTTATACGAGCAGTACTTC

v_call: TRBV2
j_call: TRBJ2-7
clone_size: once
d_call: .
cdr3_aa: CASSGEYF
cdr3_nt: TGTGCCAGCAGTGGAGAGTACTTC

v_call: TRBV19
j_call: TRBJ1-1
clone_size: .
d_call: TRBD1
cdr3_aa: CASSQGARIEAFF
cdr3_nt: TGTGCCAGTAGTCAGGGGGCGCGGATTGAAGCTTTCTTT

v_call: TRBV27
j_call: TRBJ2-7
clone_size: .
d_call: .
cdr3_aa: CASSKDKTYEQYF
cdr3_nt: TGTGCCAGCAGTAAGGACAAGACTTACGAGCAGTACTTC

v_call: TRBV6-6
j_call: TRBJ2-1
clone_size: .
d_call: .
cdr3_aa: CASRGAHEQFF
cdr3_nt: TGTGCCAGCAGGGGTGCCCATGAGCAGTTCTTC

v_call: TRBV7-9
j_call: TRBJ1-2
clone_size: few
d_call: .
cdr3_aa: CASSPVGGSYGYTF
cdr3_nt: TGTGCCAGCAGCCCCGTGGGGGGTAGCTATGGCTACACCTTC

v_call: TRBV7-3
j_call: TRBJ1-3
clone_size: medium-sized
d_call: .
cdr3_aa: CASSPDPSSGNTIYF
cdr3_nt: TGTGCCAGCAGCCCAGACCCGAGCTCTGGAAACACCATATATTTT

v_call: TRBV29-1
j_call: TRBJ2-6
clone_size: .
d_call: .
cdr3_aa: CSVVQPGTGANVLTF
cdr3_nt: TGCAGCGTTGTGCAACCGGGGACTGGGGCCAACGTCCTGACTTTC

v_call: TRBV27
j_call: TRBJ2-2
clone_size: once
d_call: TRBD2
cdr3_aa: CASSFVSGSGTGELFF
cdr3_nt: TGTGCCAGCAGTTTCGTCAGCGGGAGTGGAACCGGGGAGCTGTTTTTT

v_call: TRBV27
j_call: TRBJ2-1
clone_size: .
d_call: TRBD2
cdr3_aa: CASSLGTSGNNEQFF
cdr3_nt: TGTGCCAGCAGTTTAGGTACTAGCGGGAACAATGAGCAGTTCTTC

v_call: TRBV7-3
j_call: TRBJ2-7
clone_size: .
d_call: TRBD2
cdr3_aa: CASSLPWRESHEQYF
cdr3_nt: TGTGCCAGCAGCCTCCCGTGGCGGGAGTCCCACGAGCAGTACTTC

v_call: TRBV5-1
j_call: TRBJ2-7
clone_size: .
d_call: TRBD2
cdr3_aa: CASSSRTSGYEQYF
cdr3_nt: TGCGCCAGCAGCTCGCGGACTAGCGGCTACGAGCAGTACTTC

v_call: TRBV28
j_call: TRBJ2-7
clone_size: .
d_call: .
cdr3_aa: CASSLYRVGYEQYF
cdr3_nt: TGTGCCAGCAGTTTGTACAGGGTGGGGTACGAGCAGTACTTC

v_call: TRBV29-1
j_call: TRBJ2-3
clone_size: .
d_call: .
cdr3_aa: CSVLEDTQYF
cdr3_nt: TGCAGCGTCCTCGAAGATACGCAGTATTTT

v_call: TRBV5-5
j_call: TRBJ2-3
clone_size: .
d_call: .
cdr3_aa: CASSGTQRISTDTQYF
cdr3_nt: TGTGCCAGCAGCGGGACACAACGGATTAGCACAGATACGCAGTATTTT

v_call: TRBV6-5
j_call: TRBJ1-5
clone_size: .
d_call: .
cdr3_aa: CASRGGAGYQPQHF
cdr3_nt: TGTGCCAGCCGGGGGGGGGCTGGATACCAGCCCCAGCATTTT

v_call: TRBV28
j_call: TRBJ2-5
clone_size: .
d_call: .
cdr3_aa: CASSLGQGNQETQYF
cdr3_nt: TGTGCCAGCAGTTTGGGGCAGGGTAACCAAGAGACCCAGTACTTC

v_call: TRBV6-5
j_call: TRBJ1-1
clone_size: .
d_call: .
cdr3_aa: CASSSTAENTEAFF
cdr3_nt: TGTGCCAGCAGTTCGACAGCGGAGAACACTGAAGCTTTCTTT

v_call: TRBV4-3
j_call: TRBJ2-7
clone_size: .
d_call: .
cdr3_aa: CASSQERGSYEQYF
cdr3_nt: TGCGCCAGCAGCCAAGAAAGGGGCTCCTACGAGCAGTACTTC

v_call: TRBV27
j_call: TRBJ2-1
clone_size: .
d_call: .
cdr3_aa: CASSLYPEGTLSSYNEQFF
cdr3_nt: TGTGCCAGCAGTTTATATCCGGAAGGGACTTTGAGCTCCTACAATGAGCAGTTCTTC

v_call: TRBV28
j_call: TRBJ2-6
clone_size: .
d_call: .
cdr3_aa: CASSLGPGGANVLTF
cdr3_nt: TGTGCCAGCAGTTTAGGCCCCGGTGGGGCCAACGTCCTGACTTTC

v_call: TRBV29-1
j_call: TRBJ2-7
clone_size: .
d_call: .
cdr3_aa: CSVETAYEQYF
cdr3_nt: TGCAGCGTTGAGACGGCCTACGAGCAGTACTTC

v_call: TRBV4-3
j_call: TRBJ2-5
clone_size: .
d_call: .
cdr3_aa: CASSQVWQASLETQYF
cdr3_nt: TGCGCCAGCAGCCAAGTGTGGCAGGCCTCTCTAGAGACCCAGTACTTC

v_call: TRBV9
j_call: TRBJ2-1
clone_size: .
d_call: TRBD2
cdr3_aa: CASSVGLAGRDNEQFF
cdr3_nt: TGTGCCAGCAGCGTGGGACTAGCGGGGCGGGACAATGAGCAGTTCTTC

v_call: TRBV2
j_call: TRBJ2-3
clone_size: .
d_call: TRBD2
cdr3_aa: CASKLLAGGWTDTQYF
cdr3_nt: TGTGCCAGCAAACTACTAGCGGGAGGTTGGACAGATACGCAGTATTTT

v_call: TRBV28
j_call: TRBJ2-7
clone_size: few
d_call: TRBD2
cdr3_aa: CASSFLAGTSSYEQYF
cdr3_nt: TGTGCCAGCAGTTTTCTAGCGGGCACGAGCTCCTACGAGCAGTACTTC

v_call: TRBV28
j_call: TRBJ1-1
clone_size: once
d_call: .
cdr3_aa: CASSLRLTMNTEAFF
cdr3_nt: TGTGCCAGCAGTTTACGGCTGACCATGAACACTGAAGCTTTCTTT

v_call: TRBV7-8
j_call: TRBJ1-1
clone_size: .
d_call: .
cdr3_aa: CASSLDYTEAFF
cdr3_nt: TGTGCCAGCAGCTTGGATTACACTGAAGCTTTCTTT

v_call: TRBV7-6
j_call: TRBJ1-1
clone_size: .
d_call: .
cdr3_aa: CASSLVVGVLTEAFF
cdr3_nt: TGTGCCAGCAGCTTAGTGGTAGGGGTTCTCACTGAAGCTTTCTTT

v_call: TRBV9
j_call: TRBJ2-7
clone_size: .
d_call: TRBD1
cdr3_aa: CASSVGTGVYEQYF
cdr3_nt: TGTGCCAGCAGCGTAGGGACAGGCGTATACGAGCAGTACTTC

v_call: TRBV29-1
j_call: TRBJ2-7
clone_size: .
d_call: TRBD1
cdr3_aa: CSVEEVGQGYEQYF
cdr3_nt: TGCAGCGTTGAAGAGGTCGGACAGGGCTACGAGCAGTACTTC

v_call: TRBV29-1
j_call: TRBJ2-2
clone_size: .
d_call: .
cdr3_aa: CSTLAAVGTGELFF
cdr3_nt: TGCAGCACCCTCGCCGCAGTTGGCACCGGGGAGCTGTTTTTT

v_call: TRBV9
j_call: TRBJ2-2
clone_size: once
d_call: TRBD1
cdr3_aa: CASTGGTGELFF
cdr3_nt: TGTGCCAGCACAGGGGGCACCGGGGAGCTGTTTTTT

v_call: TRBV9
j_call: TRBJ2-3
clone_size: .
d_call: TRBD2
cdr3_aa: CASAREGDTQYF
cdr3_nt: TGTGCCAGTGCCCGGGAGGGGGATACGCAGTATTTT

v_call: TRBV5-4
j_call: TRBJ2-1
clone_size: .
d_call: TRBD2
cdr3_aa: CASSLAGTSGHTYNEQFF
cdr3_nt: TGTGCCAGCAGCTTGGCGGGGACTAGCGGACATACCTACAATGAGCAGTTCTTC

v_call: TRBV5-5
j_call: TRBJ2-5
clone_size: .
d_call: TRBD1
cdr3_aa: CASRSGTGLETQYF
cdr3_nt: TGTGCCAGCAGGTCCGGGACAGGCCTAGAGACCCAGTACTTC

v_call: TRBV6-6
j_call: TRBJ1-5
clone_size: .
d_call: .
cdr3_aa: CASLLGPNQPQHF
cdr3_nt: TGTGCCAGTCTCTTAGGCCCCAATCAGCCCCAGCATTTT

v_call: TRBV28
j_call: TRBJ2-7
clone_size: .
d_call: .
cdr3_aa: CASRGQGGSYEQYF
cdr3_nt: TGTGCCAGCAGGGGTCAGGGGGGATCCTACGAGCAGTACTTC

v_call: TRBV18
j_call: TRBJ2-5
clone_size: .
d_call: .
cdr3_aa: CASSPGGLIMETQYF
cdr3_nt: TGTGCCAGCTCACCAGGGGGGTTAATTATGGAGACCCAGTACTTC

v_call: TRBV5-1
j_call: TRBJ2-3
clone_size: once
d_call: TRBD2
cdr3_aa: CASSSGTITSSVDTQYF
cdr3_nt: TGCGCCAGCAGCTCGGGGACTATTACAAGTTCGGTAGATACGCAGTATTTT

v_call: TRBV7-2
j_call: TRBJ2-1
clone_size: .
d_call: .
cdr3_aa: CASSLNLAFPYNEQFF
cdr3_nt: TGTGCCAGCAGCTTAAACCTAGCGTTCCCCTACAATGAGCAGTTCTTC

v_call: TRBV5-1
j_call: TRBJ1-5
clone_size: .
d_call: .
cdr3_aa: CASSPEGRRQPQHF
cdr3_nt: TGCGCCAGCAGCCCGGAGGGGCGCAGACAGCCCCAGCATTTT

v_call: TRBV28
j_call: TRBJ1-1
clone_size: .
d_call: .
cdr3_aa: CASSSANTEAFF
cdr3_nt: TGTGCCAGCAGTAGTGCGAACACTGAAGCTTTCTTT

v_call: TRBV15
j_call: TRBJ1-1
clone_size: .
d_call: .
cdr3_aa: CATSRTGNTEAFF
cdr3_nt: TGTGCCACCAGCCGGACGGGAAACACTGAAGCTTTCTTT

v_call: TRBV28
j_call: TRBJ2-3
clone_size: .
d_call: .
cdr3_aa: CASSFADTQYF
cdr3_nt: TGTGCCAGCAGTTTTGCAGATACGCAGTATTTT

v_call: TRBV9
j_call: TRBJ2-1
clone_size: .
d_call: .
cdr3_aa: CASSVVSGTQVEQFF
cdr3_nt: TGTGCCAGCAGCGTGGTCTCCGGTACGCAGGTTGAGCAGTTCTTC

v_call: TRBV7-9
j_call: TRBJ1-5
clone_size: .
d_call: .
cdr3_aa: CASSLARGQPQHF
cdr3_nt: TGTGCCAGCAGCCTAGCCAGGGGTCAGCCCCAGCATTTT

v_call: TRBV11-2
j_call: TRBJ1-1
clone_size: once
d_call: .
cdr3_aa: CASSLKIGGTEAFF
cdr3_nt: TGTGCCAGCAGCTTAAAGATCGGGGGCACTGAAGCTTTCTTT

v_call: TRBV14
j_call: TRBJ2-2
clone_size: .
d_call: .
cdr3_aa: CASSGPPGAGELFF
cdr3_nt: TGTGCCAGCAGCGGGCCACCGGGGGCCGGGGAGCTGTTTTTT